The 24 T cell receptor beta chains below come from one sample, sequenced in a study of blood T cells in healthy people across ages. Using a J-beta primer mix together with a sample-barcoded 5' primer, a second PCR was run for about 7 to 12 cycles. TCRdb fed the 5' RACE reads into MiXCR, producing one record per CDR3 protein. The sample consists of 650,000 to 950,000 distinct CDR3 sequences, approximately 44% of them appearing once. Sequencing input: blood. Receptor source: a man in his sixties in good health.

The chain carries TRBV4-3 and TRBJ2-5; D ambiguous. V was cut by 0 bases and J by 11 bases, with 22 bases left in between. The CDR3 is made up of 16 amino acids. Looked up from germline, CDR1 is LGHNA and CDR2 is YSLEER. The CDR3 DNA reads as TGCGCCAGCAGCCAAGATCGACCAAGCCCATACAATGAGCAGTACTTC. This codes for CASSQDRPSPYNEQYF.

V gene TRBV3-1 combines with J gene TRBJ2-1; weak D call: TRBD1 (6 bases). Germline values: CDR1 LGHDT, CDR2 YNNKEL (reference sequence). The V gene lost 1 base and the J gene lost 6 bases, with 16 bases spanning the gap. The CDR3 loop spans 16 amino acids. In DNA form, the CDR3 reads TGTGCCAGCAGCCAAGTGTGTGGGGGCCGTTGCAATGAGCAGTTCTTC. Translated, it gives CASSQVCGGRCNEQFF.

This clonotype was observed many times. V is TRBV28 and J is TRBJ1-2; D not certain. Trimming took 5 bases from V and 2 from J, leaving 9 bases between them. This CDR3 contains 13 residues. CDR1 MDHEN and CDR2 SYDVKM come from the germline V gene. The CDR3 nucleotides read TGTGCCAGCAGTGACGGACGGAACTATGGCTACACCTTC. Translation: CASSDGRNYGYTF.

CDR3 sequence reads: CASNYRTRGTGELFF. The CDR3 DNA reads TGTGCCAGCAATTACAGGACCCGGGGCACCGGGGAGCTGTTTTTT. The chain carries TRBV5-5 and TRBJ2-2; D assignment may be TRBD1 or TRBD2 (5 bases each). CDR3 length equals 15 residues. V gave up 6 bases and J gave up 4 bases, with 16 bases separating them. Germline CDR1 SGHKS, CDR2 YYEKEE (reference sequence).

The CDR3 bases are TGTGCCAGCAACAAGAGACTAGCGGGGTACAATGAGCAGTTCTTC. Translating it yields CASNKRLAGYNEQFF. The chain is built from TRBV6-2 or TRBV6-3 and TRBJ2-1, with 11 bases identical to TRBD2. This CDR3 spans 15 amino acids. Germline V lookup: CDR1 MNHEY, CDR2 SVGEGT. V lost 7 bases to trimming and J lost 4 bases; unmatched junction nucleotides: 6.

In its sample, this clonotype was seen many times. This chain connects TRBV7-2 to TRBJ2-4; 10 bases match TRBD2. Germline values: CDR1 SGHTA, CDR2 FQGNSA. CDR3 length: 16 residues. V shed 5 bases, J shed 3 bases, and the junction held 7 bases outside the gene matches. CDR3 bases: TGTGCCAGCAGCGCTCCGGGACTAGCGCTCAAAAACATTCAGTACTTC. Residues: CASSAPGLALKNIQYF.

The V gene is TRBV4-3, the J gene TRBJ1-1; no definite D call. Germline CDR1 and CDR2: LGHNA and YSLEER. The CDR3 consists of 17 residues. Trimming removed 0 bases at V and 5 bases at J, with 19 bases between. CDR3 residues: CASSQDIGRGYTTEAFF. The CDR3 bases are TGCGCCAGCAGCCAAGATATCGGACGCGGGTACACGACTGAAGCTTTCTTT.

The rearrangement links TRBV28 to TRBJ2-3; 10 bases map to TRBD2. This CDR3 has 13 amino acids. Germline CDR1 and CDR2: MDHEN and SYDVKM. The trim removed 8 bases at V and 10 bases at J, leaving 9 bases unmatched. The CDR3 protein is CASHSGGTLAQYF. The CDR3 nucleotides read TGTGCCAGCCATAGCGGGGGGACTCTAGCGCAGTATTTT.

This clonotype was seen only a few times. V is TRBV3-1 and J is TRBJ2-5; D gene uncertain. Trimming left V 1 base short and J 5 bases short, with 11 bases between. The CDR3 is 14 residues long. Looked up from germline, CDR1 is LGHDT and CDR2 is YNNKEL (reference sequence). CDR3 bases: TGTGCCAGCAGCCAAGGTCCCTCGCGGGAGACCCAGTACTTC. Translating gives CASSQGPSRETQYF.

This clonotype was detected only a few times. The chain couples TRBV5-1 to TRBJ2-3; D gene ambiguous. The V and J ends lost 4 bases and 2 bases respectively, with 8 bases between them. The germline V gene has CDR1 SGHRS and CDR2 YFSETQ. CDR3 length equals 13 residues. Here the CDR3 reads CASSRTDTDTQYF. CDR3 DNA: TGCGCCAGCAGCCGGACGGACACAGATACGCAGTATTTT.

The J gene is TRBJ2-5, the V gene TRBV7-9; 8 bases align to TRBD1. This CDR3 contains 15 residues. Unmatched junction bases numbered 12, after V lost 8 bases and J lost 4 bases. The germline gives CDR1 SEHNR, CDR2 FQNEAQ (reference sequence). CDR3 amino acids: CASGEGTGAGETQYF. CDR3 DNA sequence: TGTGCCAGCGGCGAGGGGACAGGAGCAGGAGAGACCCAGTACTTC.

The V and J genes are TRBV5-1 and TRBJ2-5; 9 bases are shared with TRBD1. The CDR3 covers 15 residues. Unmatched junction bases numbered 8, after V lost 3 bases and J lost 5 bases. Germline V gives CDR1 SGHRS, CDR2 YFSETQ. The CDR3 bases are TGCGCCAGCAGCTCAACCGGGACAGGGTTGGAGACCCAGTACTTC. As protein: CASSSTGTGLETQYF.

In this sample, this clonotype turned up a few times. This chain links TRBV6-5 with TRBJ1-1; the D is unclear. This CDR3 is 14 amino acids long. The germline gives CDR1 MNHEY, CDR2 SVGAGI. Trimming took off 2 bases at V and 8 bases at J, with 15 bases between the two ends. The CDR3 spells CASSYGYTRGEAFF. CDR3 DNA: TGTGCCAGCAGTTACGGTTACACCCGCGGGGAAGCTTTCTTT.

The V and J genes are TRBV20-1 and TRBJ2-1; TRBD1 might be the D (5 bases). V lost 3 bases and J lost 13, with 19 bases in between. The CDR3 contains 13 residues. CDR1 is DFQATT and CDR2 is SNEGSKA in the germline V gene (reference sequence). CDR3 nucleotide sequence: TGCAGTGCTAGTCAGGGTTTCCTAGAGACCCAGTTCTTC. Translated, it gives CSASQGFLETQFF.

This clonotype has ten or more counts. The V gene is TRBV6-6, the J gene TRBJ1-1; D remains ambiguous. Between the trimmed V and J ends, which lost 2 bases and 1 base, there was a span of 11 bases. CDR3 length equals 15 residues. CDR1 is MNHNY and CDR2 is SVGAGI in the germline V gene (reference sequence). The CDR3 region is CASSYGLGENTEAFF. Here the CDR3 DNA reads TGTGCCAGCAGTTACGGTCTGGGTGAGAACACTGAAGCTTTCTTT.

This clonotype has a handful of counts. This chain links TRBV18 with TRBJ2-7; TRBD2 aligns across 10 bases. From germline, CDR1 is KGHSH and CDR2 LQKENI. CDR3 length: 16 residues. The junction had 11 bases not matched to a gene; V was cut back by 6 bases and J by 3 bases. The CDR3 reads CASSATLAGANYEQYF. CDR3 DNA sequence: TGTGCCAGCTCGGCCACCCTAGCGGGGGCCAACTACGAGCAGTACTTC.

There are a few counts of this clonotype. V is TRBV6-5 and J is TRBJ2-7; D remains unclear. Trimming took off 11 bases at V and 2 bases at J, with 13 bases between the two ends. The CDR3 loop spans 12 amino acids. Germline loops: CDR1 MNHEY, CDR2 SVGAGI. CDR3 protein: CAVEVPPYEQYF. The CDR3 nucleotides are TGTGCCGTGGAAGTCCCCCCCTACGAGCAGTACTTC.

This clonotype was seen more than once but under ten times. The V and J genes are TRBV4-3 and TRBJ1-2; the match to TRBD1 covers 7 bases. V shed 1 base, J shed 4 bases, and the junction held 6 bases outside the gene matches. Germline CDR1 reads LGHNA; CDR2 reads YSLEER. The CDR3 extends over 15 amino acids. The DNA of the CDR3 is TGCGCCAGCAGCCAAGGCGCGAGACAGGGCTATGGCTACACCTTC. Its protein product is CASSQGARQGYGYTF.

The chain has TRBV12-3 or TRBV12-4 and TRBJ1-2, with TRBD1 identical over 7 bases. The CDR3 is 14 residues long. J was trimmed by 4 bases and V by 7 bases; bases with no gene match: 9. CDR3 residues: CASMGEGTVYGYTF. The CDR3 DNA sequence: TGTGCCAGCATGGGAGAGGGGACAGTCTATGGCTACACCTTC.

This clonotype was counted at least ten times. This chain joins TRBV6-5 and TRBJ2-4; 9 nucleotides match TRBD1. This CDR3 comprises 15 residues. Trimming cost V 7 bases and J 5 bases; bases outside gene matches: 9. Germline loops: CDR1 MNHEY, CDR2 SVGAGI. CDR3 sequence: CASMLGTGIENIQYF. CDR3 DNA sequence: TGTGCCAGCATGTTAGGGACAGGGATAGAAAACATTCAGTACTTC.

V and J are TRBV10-3 and TRBJ2-7; the match to TRBD1 covers 12 bases. The J segment lost 10 bases and the V segment lost 0 bases, leaving 7 bases of the junction unmatched. CDR3 length: 15 amino acids. Germline V lookup: CDR1 ENHRY, CDR2 SYGVKD. The CDR3 spells CAISESGQGAPHQYF. For the CDR3, the DNA is TGTGCCATCAGTGAGTCGGGACAGGGGGCCCCGCATCAGTACTTC.

The J gene is TRBJ2-5, the V gene TRBV25-1; D unresolved. The CDR3 sequence is 13 residues long. Germline V gives CDR1 MGHDK, CDR2 SYGVNS. The germline V and J ends were trimmed by 5 bases and 5 bases, with 12 bases remaining between them. For the CDR3, the DNA is TGTGCCAGCAGTTCTATGGGCTCGGAGACCCAGTACTTC. Its protein product is CASSSMGSETQYF.

The chain has TRBV12-3 or TRBV12-4 and TRBJ1-1; D remains unclear. Trimming took off 1 base at V and 0 bases at J, with 9 bases between the two ends. This CDR3 is 15 amino acids long. The CDR3: CASSLETALNTEAFF. The CDR3 DNA follows: TGTGCCAGCAGTTTAGAGACGGCCCTGAACACTGAAGCTTTCTTT.

The chain is built from TRBV11-3 and TRBJ2-1, with no clear D. Between the trimmed V and J ends, which lost 0 bases and 2 bases, there was a span of 8 bases. The CDR3 totals 15 residues. Per germline, CDR1 SGHNT and CDR2 YENEEA. CDR3 DNA: TGTGCCAGCAGCTTAGAAGATATCGCCTACAATGAGCAGTTCTTC. Translated: CASSLEDIAYNEQFF.